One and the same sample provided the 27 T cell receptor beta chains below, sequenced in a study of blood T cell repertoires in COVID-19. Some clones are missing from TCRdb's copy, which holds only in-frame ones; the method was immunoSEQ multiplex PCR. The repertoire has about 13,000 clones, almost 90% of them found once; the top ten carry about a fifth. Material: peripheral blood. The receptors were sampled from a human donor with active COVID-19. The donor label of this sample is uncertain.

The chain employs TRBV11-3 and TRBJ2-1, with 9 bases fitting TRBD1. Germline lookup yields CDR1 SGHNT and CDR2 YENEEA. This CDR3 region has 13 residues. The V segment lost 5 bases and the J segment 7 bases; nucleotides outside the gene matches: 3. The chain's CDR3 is CASSQGQGNEQFF. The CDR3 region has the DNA TGTGCCAGCAGCCAAGGACAGGGGAATGAGCAGTTCTTC.

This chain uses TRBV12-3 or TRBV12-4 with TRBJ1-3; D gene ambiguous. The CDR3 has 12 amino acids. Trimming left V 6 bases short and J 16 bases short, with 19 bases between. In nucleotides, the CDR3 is TGTGCCAGCAGCCCAGCGCTCCATACTTGGTATTTT. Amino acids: CASSPALHTWYF.

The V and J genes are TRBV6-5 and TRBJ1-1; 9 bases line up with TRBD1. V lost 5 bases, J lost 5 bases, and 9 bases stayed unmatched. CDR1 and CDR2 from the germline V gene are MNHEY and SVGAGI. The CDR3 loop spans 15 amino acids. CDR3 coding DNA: TGTGCCAGCAGTCCAAGTACAGGGGGCAGGACTGAAGCTTTCTTT. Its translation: CASSPSTGGRTEAFF.

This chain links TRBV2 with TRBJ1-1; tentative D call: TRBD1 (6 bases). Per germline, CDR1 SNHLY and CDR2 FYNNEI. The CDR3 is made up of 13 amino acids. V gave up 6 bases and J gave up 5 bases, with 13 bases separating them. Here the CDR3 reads CASRGFQGTEAFF. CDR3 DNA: TGTGCCAGCAGGGGGTTCCAGGGGACTGAAGCTTTCTTT.

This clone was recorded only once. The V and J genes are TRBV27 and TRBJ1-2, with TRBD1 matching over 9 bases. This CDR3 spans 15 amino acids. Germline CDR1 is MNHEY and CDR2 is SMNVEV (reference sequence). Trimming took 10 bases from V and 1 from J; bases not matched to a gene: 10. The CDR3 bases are TGTGCCACTTGGGGGCCGGGACAGGGTAACTATGGCTACACCTTC. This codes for CATWGPGQGNYGYTF.

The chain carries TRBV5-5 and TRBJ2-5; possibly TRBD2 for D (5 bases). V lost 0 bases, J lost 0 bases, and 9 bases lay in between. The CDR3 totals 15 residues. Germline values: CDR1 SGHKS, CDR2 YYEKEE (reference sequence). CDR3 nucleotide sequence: TGTGCCAGCAGCTTGGGGCCGGGATACCAAGAGACCCAGTACTTC. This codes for CASSLGPGYQETQYF.

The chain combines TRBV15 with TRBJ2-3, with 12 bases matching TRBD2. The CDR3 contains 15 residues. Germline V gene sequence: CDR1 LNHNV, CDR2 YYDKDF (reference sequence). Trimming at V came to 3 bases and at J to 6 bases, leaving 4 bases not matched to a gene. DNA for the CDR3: TGTGCCACCAGCAGGCTAGCGGGGGGGGAGGATACGCAGTATTTT. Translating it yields CATSRLAGGEDTQYF.

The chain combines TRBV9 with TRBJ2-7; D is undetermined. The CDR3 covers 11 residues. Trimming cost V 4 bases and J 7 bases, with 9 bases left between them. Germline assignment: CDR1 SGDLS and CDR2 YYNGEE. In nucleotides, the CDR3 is TGTGCCAGCAGCCCCCGTCGTGAGCAGTACTTC. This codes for CASSPRREQYF. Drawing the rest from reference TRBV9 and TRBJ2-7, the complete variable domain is DSGVTQTPKHLITATGQRVTLRCSPRSGDLSVYWYQQSLDQGLQFLIQYYNGEERAKGNILERFSAQQFPDLHSELNLSSLELGDSALYFCASSPRREQYFGPGTRLTVT.

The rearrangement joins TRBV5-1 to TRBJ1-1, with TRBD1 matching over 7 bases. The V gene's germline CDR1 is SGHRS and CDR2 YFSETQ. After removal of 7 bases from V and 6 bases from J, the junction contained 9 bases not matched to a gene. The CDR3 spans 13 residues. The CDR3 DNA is TGCGCCAGCGGAACGACAGGGAGGCCTGAAGCTTTCTTT. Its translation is CASGTTGRPEAFF.

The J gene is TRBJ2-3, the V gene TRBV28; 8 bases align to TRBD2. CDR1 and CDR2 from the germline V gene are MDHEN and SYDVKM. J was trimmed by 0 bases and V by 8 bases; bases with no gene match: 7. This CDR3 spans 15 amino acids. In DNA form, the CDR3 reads TGTGCCAGCCTATCGGGGGGGACTAGCACAGATACGCAGTATTTT. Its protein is CASLSGGTSTDTQYF.

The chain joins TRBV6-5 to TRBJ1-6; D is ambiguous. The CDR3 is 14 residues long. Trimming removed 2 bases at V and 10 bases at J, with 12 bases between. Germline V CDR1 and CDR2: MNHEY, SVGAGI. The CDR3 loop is CASSYPERGSPLHF. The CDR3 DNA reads TGTGCCAGCAGTTACCCGGAGCGAGGCTCACCCCTCCACTTT.

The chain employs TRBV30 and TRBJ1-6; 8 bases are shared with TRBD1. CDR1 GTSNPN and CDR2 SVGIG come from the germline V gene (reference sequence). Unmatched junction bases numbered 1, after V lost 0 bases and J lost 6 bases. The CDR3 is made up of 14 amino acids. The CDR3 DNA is TGTGCCTGGAGTGTACAGGGGGGTAATTCACCCCTCCACTTT. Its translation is CAWSVQGGNSPLHF.

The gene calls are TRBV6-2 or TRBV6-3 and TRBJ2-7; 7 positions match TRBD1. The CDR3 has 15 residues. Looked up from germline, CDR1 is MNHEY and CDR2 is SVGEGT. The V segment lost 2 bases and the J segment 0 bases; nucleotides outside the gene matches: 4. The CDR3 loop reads CASSYTGVSSYEQYF. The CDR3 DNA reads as TGTGCCAGCAGTTACACAGGGGTCAGCTCCTACGAGCAGTACTTC.

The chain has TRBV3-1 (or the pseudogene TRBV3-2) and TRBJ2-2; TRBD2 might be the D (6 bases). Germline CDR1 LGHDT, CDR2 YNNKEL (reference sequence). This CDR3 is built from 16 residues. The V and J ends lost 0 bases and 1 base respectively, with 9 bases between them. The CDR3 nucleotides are TGTGCCAGCAGCCAAGATCCCGGGGGGAACACCGGGGAGCTGTTTTTT. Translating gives CASSQDPGGNTGELFF.

CDR3 loop: CASSSDRDYEQYF. For the CDR3, the DNA is TGTGCCAGCAGTTCCGACAGGGACTACGAGCAGTACTTC. The chain couples TRBV12-3 or TRBV12-4 to TRBJ2-7; TRBD1 aligns across 7 bases. The CDR3 runs to 13 residues. The V segment lost 4 bases and the J segment 3 bases; nucleotides outside the gene matches: 3.

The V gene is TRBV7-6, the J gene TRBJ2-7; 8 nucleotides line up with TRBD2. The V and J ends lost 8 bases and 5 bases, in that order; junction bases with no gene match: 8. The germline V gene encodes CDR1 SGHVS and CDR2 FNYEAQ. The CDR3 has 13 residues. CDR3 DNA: TGTGCCAGCTCTAGGCTTAGCGGGGACGAGCAGTACTTC. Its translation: CASSRLSGDEQYF.

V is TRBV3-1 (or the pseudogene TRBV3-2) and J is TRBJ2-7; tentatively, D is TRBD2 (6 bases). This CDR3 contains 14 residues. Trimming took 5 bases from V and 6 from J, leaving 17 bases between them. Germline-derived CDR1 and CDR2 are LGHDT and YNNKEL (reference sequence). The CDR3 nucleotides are TGTGCCAGCAGCGACCGGAGGTTGGGGGGCGAGCAGTACTTC. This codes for CASSDRRLGGEQYF.

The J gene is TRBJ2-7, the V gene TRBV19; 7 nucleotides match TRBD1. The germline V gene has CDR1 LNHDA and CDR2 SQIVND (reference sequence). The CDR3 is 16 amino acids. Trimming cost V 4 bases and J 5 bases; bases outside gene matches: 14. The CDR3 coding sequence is TGTGCCAGTAGTACGACAACTCTAGACAGGGCAGACGAGCAGTACTTC. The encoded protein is CASSTTTLDRADEQYF. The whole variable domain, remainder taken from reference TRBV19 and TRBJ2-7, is DGGITQSPKYLFRKEGQNVTLSCEQNLNHDAMYWYRQDPGQGLRLIYYSQIVNDFQKGDIAEGYSVSREKKESFPLTVTSAQKNPTAFYLCASSTTTLDRADEQYFGPGTRLTVT.

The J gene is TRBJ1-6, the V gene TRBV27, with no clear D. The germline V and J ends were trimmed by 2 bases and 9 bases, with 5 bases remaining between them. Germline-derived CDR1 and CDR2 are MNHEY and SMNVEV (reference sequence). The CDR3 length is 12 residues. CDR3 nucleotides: TGTGCCAGCAGTTTACGGGGTTCACCCCTCCACTTT. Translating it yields CASSLRGSPLHF.

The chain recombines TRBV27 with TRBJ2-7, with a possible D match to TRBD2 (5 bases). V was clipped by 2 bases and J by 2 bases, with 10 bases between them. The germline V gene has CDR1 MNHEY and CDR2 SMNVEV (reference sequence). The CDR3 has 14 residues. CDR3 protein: CASSLGSNPYEQYF. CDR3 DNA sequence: TGTGCCAGCAGTTTAGGGAGTAACCCCTACGAGCAGTACTTC.

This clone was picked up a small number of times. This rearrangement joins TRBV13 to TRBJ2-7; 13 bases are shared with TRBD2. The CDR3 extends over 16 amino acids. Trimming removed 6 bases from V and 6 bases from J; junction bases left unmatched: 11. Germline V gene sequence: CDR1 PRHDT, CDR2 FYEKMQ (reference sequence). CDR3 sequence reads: CASRWTSGGLRGEQYF. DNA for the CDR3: TGTGCCAGCAGATGGACTAGCGGGGGTCTGAGGGGCGAGCAGTACTTC. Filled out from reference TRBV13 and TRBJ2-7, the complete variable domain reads AAGVIQSPRHLIKEKRETATLKCYPIPRHDTVYWYQQGPGQDPQFLISFYEKMQSDKGSIPDRFSAQQFSDYHSELNMSSLELGDSALYFCASRWTSGGLRGEQYFGPGTRLTVT.

CDR3 sequence: CAWSAITGSRGYTF. Written as DNA, the CDR3 is TGTGCCTGGAGTGCTATTACAGGGTCTCGGGGCTACACCTTC. This chain joins TRBV30 and TRBJ1-2, with D possibly matching TRBD1 (6 bases). This CDR3 region has 14 residues. The ends were cut back, 1 base at V and 8 bases at J, with 17 bases in the middle. From germline, CDR1 is GTSNPN and CDR2 SVGIG (reference sequence).

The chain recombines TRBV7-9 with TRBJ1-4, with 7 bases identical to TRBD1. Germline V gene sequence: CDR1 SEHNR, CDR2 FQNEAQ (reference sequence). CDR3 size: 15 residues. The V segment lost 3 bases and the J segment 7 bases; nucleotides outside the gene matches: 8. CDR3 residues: CASSFYRGSGEKLFF. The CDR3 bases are TGTGCCAGCAGCTTCTACAGGGGTTCGGGTGAAAAACTGTTTTTT.

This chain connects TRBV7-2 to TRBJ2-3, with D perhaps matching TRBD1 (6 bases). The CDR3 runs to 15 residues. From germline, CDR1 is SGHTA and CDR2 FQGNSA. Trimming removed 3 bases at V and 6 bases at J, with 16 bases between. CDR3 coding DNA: TGTGCCAGCAGCTTGAGCGGAAACCAGGGGGATACGCAGTATTTT. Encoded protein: CASSLSGNQGDTQYF. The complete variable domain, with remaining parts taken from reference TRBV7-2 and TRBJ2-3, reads GAGVSQSPSNKVTEKGKDVELRCDPISGHTALYWYRQSLGQGLEFLIYFQGNSAPDKSGLPSDRFSAERTGGSVSTLTIQRTQQEDSAVYLCASSLSGNQGDTQYFGPGTRLTVL.

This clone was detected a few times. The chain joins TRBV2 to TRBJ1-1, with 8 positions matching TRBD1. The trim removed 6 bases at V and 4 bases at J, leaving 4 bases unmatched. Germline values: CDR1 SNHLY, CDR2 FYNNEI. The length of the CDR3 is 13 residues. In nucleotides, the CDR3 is TGTGCCAGCAGGGTAGACAGGGGCACTGAAGCTTTCTTT. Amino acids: CASRVDRGTEAFF. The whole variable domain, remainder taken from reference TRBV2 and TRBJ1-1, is EPEVTQTPSHQVTQMGQEVILRCVPISNHLYFYWYRQILGQKVEFLVSFYNNEISEKSEIFDDQFSVERPDGSNFTLKIRSTKLEDSAMYFCASRVDRGTEAFFGQGTRLTVV.

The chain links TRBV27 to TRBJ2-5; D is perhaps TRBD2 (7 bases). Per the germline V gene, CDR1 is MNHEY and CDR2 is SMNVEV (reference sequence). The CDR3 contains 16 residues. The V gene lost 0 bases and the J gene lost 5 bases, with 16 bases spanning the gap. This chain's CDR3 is CASSLSRGGLGETQYF. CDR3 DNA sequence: TGTGCCAGCAGTTTATCGAGGGGGGGCCTCGGCGAGACCCAGTACTTC.

As DNA, the CDR3 is TGTGCCAGCAGCCTTGGTGACACGAACTATGGCTACACCTTC. Amino acids: CASSLGDTNYGYTF. J is TRBJ1-2 and V is TRBV11-2; D ambiguous. The CDR3 consists of 14 residues. V gave up 5 bases and J gave up 2 bases, with 12 bases separating them. CDR1 is SGHAT, CDR2 FQNNGV, per germline.